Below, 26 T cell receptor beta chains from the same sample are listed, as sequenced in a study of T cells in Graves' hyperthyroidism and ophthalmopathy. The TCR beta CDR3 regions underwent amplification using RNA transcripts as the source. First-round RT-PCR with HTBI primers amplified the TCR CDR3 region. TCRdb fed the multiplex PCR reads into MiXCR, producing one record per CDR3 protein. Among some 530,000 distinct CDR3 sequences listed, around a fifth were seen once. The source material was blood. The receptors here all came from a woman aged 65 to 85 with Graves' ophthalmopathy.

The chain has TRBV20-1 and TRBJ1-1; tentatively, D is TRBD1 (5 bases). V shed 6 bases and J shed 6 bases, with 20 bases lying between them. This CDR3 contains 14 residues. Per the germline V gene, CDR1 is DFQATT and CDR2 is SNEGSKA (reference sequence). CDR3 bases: TGCAGTGCCAGGGTTGATCGAGGGAAGGCTGAAGCTTTCTTT. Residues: CSARVDRGKAEAFF.

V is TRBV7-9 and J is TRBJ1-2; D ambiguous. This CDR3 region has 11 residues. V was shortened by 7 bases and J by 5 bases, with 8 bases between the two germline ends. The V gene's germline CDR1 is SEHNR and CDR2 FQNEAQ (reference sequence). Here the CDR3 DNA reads TGTGCCAGCACCCTCGGTTATGGCTACACCTTC. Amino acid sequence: CASTLGYGYTF.

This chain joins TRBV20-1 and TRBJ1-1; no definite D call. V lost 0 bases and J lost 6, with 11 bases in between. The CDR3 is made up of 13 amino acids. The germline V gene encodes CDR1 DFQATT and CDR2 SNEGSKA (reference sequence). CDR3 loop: CSAREAGFSEAFF. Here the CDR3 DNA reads TGCAGTGCTAGAGAAGCCGGGTTCTCTGAAGCTTTCTTT.

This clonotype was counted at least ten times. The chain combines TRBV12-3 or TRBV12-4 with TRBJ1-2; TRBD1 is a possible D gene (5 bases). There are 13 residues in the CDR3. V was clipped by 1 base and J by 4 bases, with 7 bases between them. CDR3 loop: CASSLGTSYGYTF. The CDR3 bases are TGTGCCAGCAGTTTAGGGACAAGCTATGGCTACACCTTC.

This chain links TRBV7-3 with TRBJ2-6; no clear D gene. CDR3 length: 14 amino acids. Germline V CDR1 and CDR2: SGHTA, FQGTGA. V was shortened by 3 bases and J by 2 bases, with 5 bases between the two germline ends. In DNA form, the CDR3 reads TGTGCCAGCAGCTTCTTGGCTGGGGCCAACGTCCTGACTTTC. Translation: CASSFLAGANVLTF.

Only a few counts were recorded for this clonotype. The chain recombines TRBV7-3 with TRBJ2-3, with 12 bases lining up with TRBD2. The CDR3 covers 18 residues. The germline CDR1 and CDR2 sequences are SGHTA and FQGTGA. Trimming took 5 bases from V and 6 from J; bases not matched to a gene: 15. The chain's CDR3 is CASSPIRTSGVFGDTQYF. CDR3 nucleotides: TGTGCCAGCAGCCCTATCCGGACTAGCGGGGTGTTCGGGGATACGCAGTATTTT.

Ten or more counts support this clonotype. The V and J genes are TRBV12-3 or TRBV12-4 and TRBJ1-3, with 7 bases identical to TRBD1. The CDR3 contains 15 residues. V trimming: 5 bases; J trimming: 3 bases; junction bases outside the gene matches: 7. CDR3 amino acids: CASSDPGGIGNTIYF. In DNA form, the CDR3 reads TGTGCCAGCAGTGACCCAGGGGGTATTGGAAACACCATATATTTT.

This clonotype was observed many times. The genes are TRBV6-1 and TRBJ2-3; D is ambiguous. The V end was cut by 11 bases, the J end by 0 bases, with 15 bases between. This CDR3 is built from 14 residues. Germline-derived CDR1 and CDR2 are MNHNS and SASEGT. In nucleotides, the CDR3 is TGTGCCTCTTCTTCGGCCTCTAGCACAGATACGCAGTATTTT. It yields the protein CASSSASSTDTQYF.

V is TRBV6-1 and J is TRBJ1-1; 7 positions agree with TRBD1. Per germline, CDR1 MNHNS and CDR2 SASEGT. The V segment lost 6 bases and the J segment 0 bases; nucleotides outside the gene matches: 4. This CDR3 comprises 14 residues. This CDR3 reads CASRMDRMNTEAFF. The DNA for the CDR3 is TGTGCCAGCAGGATGGACAGGATGAACACTGAAGCTTTCTTT.

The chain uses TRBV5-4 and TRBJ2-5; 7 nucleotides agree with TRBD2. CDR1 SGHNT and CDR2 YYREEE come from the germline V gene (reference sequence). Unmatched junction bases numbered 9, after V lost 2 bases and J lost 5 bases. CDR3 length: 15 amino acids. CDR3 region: CASSFGGRRDETQYF. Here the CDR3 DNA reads TGTGCCAGCAGCTTTGGCGGGAGACGTGATGAGACCCAGTACTTC.

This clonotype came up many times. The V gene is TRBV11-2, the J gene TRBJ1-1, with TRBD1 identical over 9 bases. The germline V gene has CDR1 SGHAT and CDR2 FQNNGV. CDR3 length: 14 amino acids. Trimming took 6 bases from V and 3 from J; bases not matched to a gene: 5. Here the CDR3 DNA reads TGTGCCAGCAGTTTGGGACAGGGCTACACTGAAGCTTTCTTT. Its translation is CASSLGQGYTEAFF.

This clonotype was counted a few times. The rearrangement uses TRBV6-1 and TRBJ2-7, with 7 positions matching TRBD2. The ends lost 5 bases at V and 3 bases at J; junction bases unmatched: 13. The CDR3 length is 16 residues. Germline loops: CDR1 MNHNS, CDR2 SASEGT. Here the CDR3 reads CASSYSGEGINYEQYF. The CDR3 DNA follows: TGTGCCAGCAGTTACAGCGGGGAAGGAATCAACTACGAGCAGTACTTC.

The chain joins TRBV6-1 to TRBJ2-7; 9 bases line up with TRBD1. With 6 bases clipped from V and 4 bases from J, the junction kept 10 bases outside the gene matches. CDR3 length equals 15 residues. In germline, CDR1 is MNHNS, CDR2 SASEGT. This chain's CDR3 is CASSRTGTGIYEQYF. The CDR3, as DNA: TGTGCCAGCAGCCGGACCGGGACAGGGATTTACGAGCAGTACTTC.

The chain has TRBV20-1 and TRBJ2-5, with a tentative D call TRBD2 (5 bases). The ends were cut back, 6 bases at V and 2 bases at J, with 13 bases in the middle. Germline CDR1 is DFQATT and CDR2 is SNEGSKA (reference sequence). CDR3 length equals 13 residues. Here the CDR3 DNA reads TGCAGTGCCCGAAAGCGGAGGCAAGAGACCCAGTACTTC. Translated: CSARKRRQETQYF.

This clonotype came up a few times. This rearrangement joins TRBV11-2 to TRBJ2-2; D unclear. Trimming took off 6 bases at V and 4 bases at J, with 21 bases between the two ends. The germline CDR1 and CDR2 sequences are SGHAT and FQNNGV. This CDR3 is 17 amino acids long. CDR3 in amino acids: CASRILWVGRGTGELFF. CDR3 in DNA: TGTGCCAGCAGAATATTGTGGGTCGGGCGCGGCACCGGGGAGCTGTTTTTT.

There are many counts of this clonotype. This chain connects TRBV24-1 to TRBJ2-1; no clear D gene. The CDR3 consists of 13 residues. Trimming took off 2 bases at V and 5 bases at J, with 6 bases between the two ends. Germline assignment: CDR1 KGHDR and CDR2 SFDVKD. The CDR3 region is CATSDYLNNEQFF. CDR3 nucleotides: TGTGCCACCAGTGATTACCTCAACAATGAGCAGTTCTTC.

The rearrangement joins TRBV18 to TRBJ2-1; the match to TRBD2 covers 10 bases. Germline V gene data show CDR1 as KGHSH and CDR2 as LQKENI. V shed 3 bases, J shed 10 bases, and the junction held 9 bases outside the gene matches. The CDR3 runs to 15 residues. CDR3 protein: CASSPLGTSAGEQFF. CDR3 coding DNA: TGTGCCAGCTCACCCCTCGGGACTAGCGCGGGGGAGCAGTTCTTC.

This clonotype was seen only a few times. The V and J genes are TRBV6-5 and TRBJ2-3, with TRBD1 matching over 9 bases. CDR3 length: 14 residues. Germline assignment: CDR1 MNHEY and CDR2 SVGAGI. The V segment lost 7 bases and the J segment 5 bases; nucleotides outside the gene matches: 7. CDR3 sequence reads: CASTWDRAGDTQYF. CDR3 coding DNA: TGTGCCAGCACTTGGGACAGGGCGGGAGATACGCAGTATTTT.

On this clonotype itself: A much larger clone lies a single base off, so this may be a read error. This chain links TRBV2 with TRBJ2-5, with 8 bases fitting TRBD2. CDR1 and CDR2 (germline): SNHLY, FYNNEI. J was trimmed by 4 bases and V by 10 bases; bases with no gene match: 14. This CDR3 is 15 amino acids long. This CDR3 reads CATSKDSGTGETQYF. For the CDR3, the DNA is TGTGCCACCAGCAAGGATAGCGGGACGGGAGAGACCCAGTACTTC. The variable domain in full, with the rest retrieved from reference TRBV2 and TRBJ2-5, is EPEVTQTPSHQVTQMGQEVILRCVPISNHLYFYWYRQILGQKVEFLVSFYNNEISEKSEIFDDQFSVERPDGSNFTLKIRSTKLEDSAMYFCATSKDSGTGETQYFGPGTRLLVL.

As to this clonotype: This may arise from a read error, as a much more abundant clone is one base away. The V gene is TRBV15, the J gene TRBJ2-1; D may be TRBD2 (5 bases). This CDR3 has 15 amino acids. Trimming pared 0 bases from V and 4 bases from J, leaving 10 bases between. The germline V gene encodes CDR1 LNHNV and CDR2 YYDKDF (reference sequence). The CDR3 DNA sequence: TGTGCCACCAGCAGAGAACCGGGGTCATACAATGAGCAGTTCTTC. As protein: CATSREPGSYNEQFF.

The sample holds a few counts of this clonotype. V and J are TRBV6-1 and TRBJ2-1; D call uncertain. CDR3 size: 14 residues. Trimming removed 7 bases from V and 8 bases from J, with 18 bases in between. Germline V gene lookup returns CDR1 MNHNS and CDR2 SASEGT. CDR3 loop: CASTPAGTVHEQFF. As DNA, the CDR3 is TGTGCCAGCACCCCTGCCGGTACCGTCCATGAGCAGTTCTTC.

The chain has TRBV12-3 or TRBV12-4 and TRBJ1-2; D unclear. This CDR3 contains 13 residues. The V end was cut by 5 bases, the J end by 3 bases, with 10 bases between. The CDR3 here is CASSHPSDYGYTF. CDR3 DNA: TGTGCCAGCAGTCACCCTTCGGACTATGGCTACACCTTC.

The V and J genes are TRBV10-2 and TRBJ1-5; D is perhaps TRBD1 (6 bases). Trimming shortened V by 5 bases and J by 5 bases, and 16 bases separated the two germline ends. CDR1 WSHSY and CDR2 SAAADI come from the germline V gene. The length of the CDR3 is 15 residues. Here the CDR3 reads CASSTTGTDDQPQHF. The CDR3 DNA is TGCGCCAGCAGTACCACAGGGACGGACGATCAGCCCCAGCATTTT.

The CDR3 region is CASSSLGGRALHIQYF. The CDR3 nucleotides are TGTGCCAGCAGCTCCCTCGGCGGGAGGGCCCTCCACATTCAGTACTTC. The rearrangement joins TRBV11-2 to TRBJ2-4; 9 nucleotides agree with TRBD2. The germline V gene has CDR1 SGHAT and CDR2 FQNNGV. After removal of 4 bases from V and 8 bases from J, the junction contained 12 bases not matched to a gene. CDR3 length: 16 amino acids.

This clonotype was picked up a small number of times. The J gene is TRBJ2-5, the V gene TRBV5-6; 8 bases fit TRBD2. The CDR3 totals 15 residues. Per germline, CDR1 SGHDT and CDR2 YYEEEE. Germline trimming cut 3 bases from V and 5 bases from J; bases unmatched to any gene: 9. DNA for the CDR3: TGTGCCAGCAGCTCTAAAGCGGGAGCGAGGGAGACCCAGTACTTC. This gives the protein CASSSKAGARETQYF.

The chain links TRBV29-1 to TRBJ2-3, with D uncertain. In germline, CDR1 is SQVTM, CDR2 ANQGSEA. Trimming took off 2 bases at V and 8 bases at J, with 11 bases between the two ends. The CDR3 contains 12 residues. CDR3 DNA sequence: TGCAGCGTTGAATCTCCTACCGGTACGCAGTATTTT. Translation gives CSVESPTGTQYF.